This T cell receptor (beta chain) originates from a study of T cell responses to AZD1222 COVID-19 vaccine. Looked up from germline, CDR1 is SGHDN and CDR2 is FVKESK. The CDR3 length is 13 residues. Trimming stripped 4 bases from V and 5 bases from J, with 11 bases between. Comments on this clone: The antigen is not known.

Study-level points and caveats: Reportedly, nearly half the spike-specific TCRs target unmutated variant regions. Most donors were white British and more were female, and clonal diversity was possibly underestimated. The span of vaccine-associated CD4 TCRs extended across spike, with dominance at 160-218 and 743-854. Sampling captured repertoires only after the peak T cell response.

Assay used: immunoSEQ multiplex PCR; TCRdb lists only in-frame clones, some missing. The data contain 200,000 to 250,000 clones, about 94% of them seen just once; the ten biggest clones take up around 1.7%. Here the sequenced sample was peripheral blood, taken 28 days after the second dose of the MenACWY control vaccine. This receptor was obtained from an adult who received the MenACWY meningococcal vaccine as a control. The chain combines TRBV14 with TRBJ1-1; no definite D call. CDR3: CASSLGRVTEAFF. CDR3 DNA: TGTGCCAGCAGCCTTGGGAGGGTTACTGAAGCTTTCTTT.